The next 25 T cell receptor beta chains were all read from a single sample in a study of T cell responses to AZD1222 COVID-19 vaccine. The assay was immunoSEQ multiplex PCR, and TCRdb's table has in-frame clones only and misses some. The table records about 70,000 clones, 70% to 90% of them present only once. This specimen was peripheral blood, taken 28 days after the second AZD1222 dose. The receptors shown here come from an adult who received the AZD1222 COVID-19 vaccine.

DNA of the CDR3: TGCAGCGCAGGGGGGGACTCTGGAAACACCATATATTTT. Translation gives CSAGGDSGNTIYF. The chain links TRBV29-1 to TRBJ1-3, with 7 bases fitting TRBD1. Germline V gives CDR1 SQVTM, CDR2 ANQGSEA. V was pared by 7 bases and J by 0 bases, with 3 bases of the junction left unmatched. This CDR3 has 13 residues.

This clone showed up just a few times. The V and J genes are TRBV19 and TRBJ1-4; D uncertain. With 3 bases removed from V and 8 bases from J, the gap between germline ends came to 22 bases. The CDR3 has 17 residues. The germline V gene encodes CDR1 LNHDA and CDR2 SQIVND (reference sequence). The CDR3 DNA reads TGTGCCAGTAGTATCCAAGAAGAAGGGTCATTTTCAGAAAAACTGTTTTTT. Amino acids: CASSIQEEGSFSEKLFF.

The V and J genes are TRBV3-1 (or the pseudogene TRBV3-2) and TRBJ1-5; a possible D gene is TRBD1 (6 bases). Per the germline V gene, CDR1 is LGHDT and CDR2 is YNNKEL (reference sequence). The CDR3 contains 14 residues. The V end was cut by 0 bases, the J end by 4 bases, with 7 bases between. DNA of the CDR3: TGTGCCAGCAGCCAAGAAGGGGGGAATCAGCCCCAGCATTTT. Residues: CASSQEGGNQPQHF.

This clone was detected only once. The rearrangement joins TRBV6-5 to TRBJ1-5; the D is unclear. V lost 5 bases to trimming and J lost 3 bases, with 14 bases between them. The CDR3 extends over 15 amino acids. Per germline, CDR1 MNHEY and CDR2 SVGAGI. Here the CDR3 reads CASSLLKGLNQPQHF. The CDR3 DNA sequence: TGTGCCAGCAGTCTTCTAAAAGGACTCAATCAGCCCCAGCATTTT.

The J gene is TRBJ1-3, the V gene TRBV6-5; TRBD1 might be the D (5 bases). Germline loops: CDR1 MNHEY, CDR2 SVGAGI. V lost 7 bases to trimming and J lost 4 bases, with 14 bases between them. This CDR3 spans 14 amino acids. CDR3 bases: TGTGCCAGCAAAGTAGGGGCTAGAGGAAACACCATATATTTT. This sequence encodes CASKVGARGNTIYF.

This sequence joins TRBV6-5 and TRBJ2-2; 8 bases are shared with TRBD2. J lost 7 bases, V lost 4 bases, and 8 bases had no gene match. Germline-derived CDR1 and CDR2 are MNHEY and SVGAGI. The CDR3 runs 15 residues. CDR3 sequence reads: CASSSISAGGGELFF. CDR3 bases: TGTGCCAGCAGTTCTATTTCCGCGGGAGGCGGGGAGCTGTTTTTT.

The chain joins TRBV7-2 to TRBJ2-5; 8 bases line up with TRBD2. The CDR3 is 16 amino acids. Germline values: CDR1 SGHTA, CDR2 FQGNSA. Germline trimming cut 4 bases from V and 5 bases from J; bases unmatched to any gene: 12. As DNA, the CDR3 is TGTGCCAGCAGCTCATTACCGGGACTAGTTACTGAGACCCAGTACTTC. Encoded protein: CASSSLPGLVTETQYF.

This rearrangement joins TRBV7-2 to TRBJ1-5; D is possibly TRBD1 (5 bases). The germline gives CDR1 SGHTA, CDR2 FQGNSA. Trimming removed 5 bases from V and 5 bases from J, with 22 bases in between. The CDR3 is 17 residues long. CDR3 nucleotide sequence: TGTGCCAGCAGCCTTTGGGGACCGTCTGAGCCATATCAGCCCCAGCATTTT. The encoded protein is CASSLWGPSEPYQPQHF.

J is TRBJ2-5 and V is TRBV11-3; D may match TRBD1 or TRBD2 (5 bases each). This CDR3 is built from 16 residues. Germline-derived CDR1 and CDR2 are SGHNT and YENEEA. V lost 1 base and J lost 1, with 13 bases in between. The CDR3 region is CASSLGGAGTQETQYF. The CDR3 DNA sequence: TGTGCCAGCAGCTTAGGGGGTGCCGGGACCCAAGAGACCCAGTACTTC.

This sequence joins TRBV10-3 and TRBJ2-5, with 10 bases identical to TRBD2. The J segment lost 1 base and the V segment lost 10 bases, leaving 3 bases of the junction unmatched. This CDR3 is 13 amino acids long. In germline, CDR1 is ENHRY, CDR2 SYGVKD. The CDR3 DNA is TGTGCCACCAGGACTAGCGGCCAAGAGACCCAGTACTTC. Amino acids: CATRTSGQETQYF.

This rearrangement joins TRBV5-6 to TRBJ1-1, with D possibly being TRBD1 (6 bases). The CDR3 extends over 14 amino acids. The germline CDR1 and CDR2 sequences are SGHDT and YYEEEE. The V and J ends lost 4 bases and 1 base respectively, with 11 bases between them. The CDR3 reads CASSPGTPNTEAFF. CDR3 nucleotides: TGTGCCAGCAGCCCGGGGACACCGAACACTGAAGCTTTCTTT.

The chain joins TRBV10-1 to TRBJ1-3; D is unresolved. CDR1 is WNHNN and CDR2 is SYGVQD in the germline V gene (reference sequence). Trimming left V 6 bases short and J 6 bases short, with 3 bases between. CDR3 length: 10 residues. The CDR3 region is CASRLNTIYF. The CDR3 coding sequence is TGCGCCAGCAGACTAAACACCATATATTTT.

V and J are TRBV6-5 and TRBJ2-1, with 7 bases identical to TRBD2. In germline, CDR1 is MNHEY, CDR2 SVGAGI. After removal of 8 bases from V and 2 bases from J, the junction contained 9 bases not matched to a gene. This CDR3 contains 15 residues. The CDR3: CASRPPGLAYNEQFF. CDR3 nucleotides: TGTGCCAGCCGACCTCCTGGACTAGCCTACAATGAGCAGTTCTTC.

The V and J genes are TRBV2 and TRBJ2-4; D possibly corresponds to TRBD2 (6 bases). V lost 1 base, J lost 6 bases, and 13 bases lay in between. This CDR3 is 15 amino acids long. Germline V CDR1 and CDR2: SNHLY, FYNNEI. The CDR3 region is CASSEGILEGNIQYF. The DNA of the CDR3 is TGTGCCAGCAGTGAAGGGATTCTGGAGGGAAACATTCAGTACTTC.

The chain couples TRBV18 to TRBJ1-6; 10 bases are a match to TRBD1. CDR1 KGHSH and CDR2 LQKENI come from the germline V gene. Trimming took 7 bases from V and 10 from J; bases not matched to a gene: 4. This CDR3 has 13 amino acids. The CDR3 is CASLTGQGSPLHF. The CDR3, as DNA: TGTGCCAGCTTAACGGGACAGGGGTCACCCCTCCACTTT. The variable domain in full, with the rest retrieved from reference TRBV18 and TRBJ1-6, is NAGVMQNPRHLVRRRGQEARLRCSPMKGHSHVYWYRQLPEEGLKFMVYLQKENIIDESGMPKERFSAEFPKEGPSILRIQQVVRGDSAAYFCASLTGQGSPLHFGNGTRLTVT.

The chain recombines TRBV24-1 with TRBJ2-5; no clear D. CDR3 length equals 12 residues. In germline, CDR1 is KGHDR, CDR2 SFDVKD. The germline V and J ends were trimmed by 4 bases and 5 bases, with 7 bases remaining between them. The CDR3 protein is CATSEGRETQYF. The CDR3 DNA is TGTGCCACCAGTGAAGGCCGGGAGACCCAGTACTTC.

The chain links TRBV18 to TRBJ2-2; TRBD2 matches 9 bases. The germline V gene has CDR1 KGHSH and CDR2 LQKENI. The CDR3 consists of 15 residues. V shed 6 bases, J shed 2 bases, and the junction held 4 bases outside the gene matches. Written as DNA, the CDR3 is TGTGCCAGCTCCCCGACTAGCGGCAACACCGGGGAGCTGTTTTTT. Translation gives CASSPTSGNTGELFF.

The chain combines TRBV5-8 with TRBJ2-5, with D tentatively TRBD1 or TRBD2 (5 bases each). The length of the CDR3 is 15 residues. The germline V and J ends were trimmed by 5 bases and 1 base, with 15 bases remaining between them. CDR1 and CDR2 (germline): SGHTS, YDEGEE. CDR3 protein: CASRMGRIFQETQYF. CDR3 coding DNA: TGTGCCAGCAGGATGGGACGGATCTTCCAAGAGACCCAGTACTTC.

This chain uses TRBV11-2 with TRBJ2-7; unclear D gene. The CDR3 length is 15 residues. Trimming left V 5 bases short and J 0 bases short, with 14 bases between. Per the germline V gene, CDR1 is SGHAT and CDR2 is FQNNGV. The CDR3 is CASSRTSQSSYEQYF. The CDR3, as DNA: TGTGCCAGCAGCCGGACCAGCCAGAGCTCCTACGAGCAGTACTTC. Combining the CDR3 with reference TRBV11-2 and TRBJ2-7 gives the whole variable domain EAGVAQSPRYKIIEKRQSVAFWCNPISGHATLYWYQQILGQGPKLLIQFQNNGVVDDSQLPKDRFSAERLKGVDSTLKIQPAKLEDSAVYLCASSRTSQSSYEQYFGPGTRLTVT.

V and J are TRBV2 and TRBJ1-6; TRBD1 aligns across 7 bases. The J segment lost 10 bases and the V segment lost 2 bases, leaving 11 bases of the junction unmatched. The CDR3 runs 16 residues. The germline gives CDR1 SNHLY, CDR2 FYNNEI. The CDR3 loop is CASSETRQGKGSPLHF. Here the CDR3 DNA reads TGTGCCAGCAGTGAAACCAGACAGGGAAAGGGATCACCCCTCCACTTT.

This rearrangement joins TRBV10-1 to TRBJ1-1; TRBD1 might be the D (5 bases). The germline V gene has CDR1 WNHNN and CDR2 SYGVQD (reference sequence). The V end was cut by 6 bases, the J end by 7 bases, with 18 bases between. The CDR3 is 14 amino acids. For the CDR3, the DNA is TGCGCCAGCAGCCCCTCGGGGGGGATAGATGAAGCTTTCTTT. This sequence encodes CASSPSGGIDEAFF.

The rearrangement links TRBV7-9 to TRBJ1-2; D is ambiguous. V lost 10 bases to trimming and J lost 4 bases, with 16 bases between them. Per the germline V gene, CDR1 is SEHNR and CDR2 is FQNEAQ (reference sequence). The CDR3 runs 13 residues. The CDR3 here is CATLSPRSYGYTF. In nucleotides, the CDR3 is TGTGCCACCCTGTCCCCAAGAAGCTATGGCTACACCTTC.

The chain carries TRBV19 and TRBJ2-1; D ambiguous. Germline CDR1 LNHDA, CDR2 SQIVND (reference sequence). The CDR3 loop spans 15 amino acids. V dropped 0 bases and J dropped 0 bases, with 6 bases sitting between them. CDR3 nucleotide sequence: TGTGCCAGTAGTATAGAGATTAGCTCCTACAATGAGCAGTTCTTC. Protein sequence: CASSIEISSYNEQFF.

The chain uses TRBV5-8 and TRBJ1-2; D perhaps matches TRBD1 (5 bases). The CDR3 is 14 residues long. V was shortened by 0 bases and J by 5 bases, with 11 bases between the two germline ends. The germline V gene encodes CDR1 SGHTS and CDR2 YDEGEE. The CDR3 DNA is TGTGCCAGCAGCTTGGGCAGGGTTGGGTATGGCTACACCTTC. Residues: CASSLGRVGYGYTF.

The sample holds one count of this clone. The chain has TRBV7-9 and TRBJ2-1; D is unresolved. The CDR3 spans 13 residues. V shed 6 bases and J shed 2 bases, with 8 bases lying between them. From germline, CDR1 is SEHNR and CDR2 FQNEAQ (reference sequence). CDR3 sequence reads: CASSDGTYNEQFF. In nucleotides, the CDR3 is TGTGCCAGCAGTGACGGAACCTACAATGAGCAGTTCTTC.